This T cell receptor (beta chain) was sequenced during a study of blood T cell repertoires in COVID-19. Study at large: Acute-phase and convalescent COVID-19 samples originated in the United States, Italy and Spain. Sources were T cells, B-cell-depleted T cells, or PBMCs; the material itself was cDNA or gDNA.

How the authors handled the data: The authors estimated nucleated cell counts from reference gene primer amplification. The assay was immunoSEQ multiplex PCR, and TCRdb's table has in-frame clones only and misses some. The V and J calls and clone size come from that table; D and trimming were worked out from the DNA. Altogether over 150,000 clones are present, about four fifths being singletons, with the ten largest covering roughly an eighth. The specimen was peripheral blood. This clonotype was sampled from a young man with active or convalescent COVID-19.

CDR3 nucleotide sequence: TGCAGCGTTAATATGATGGGGGGGACTAGCGGGAGTTACGAGCAGTACTTC. Protein: CSVNMMGGTSGSYEQYF. The chain combines TRBV29-1 with TRBJ2-7, with TRBD2 matching 14 bases. CDR1 is SQVTM, CDR2 ANQGSEA, per germline. The CDR3 is 17 amino acids. Trimming removed 5 bases from V and 4 bases from J; junction bases left unmatched: 13.